This record covers a single TCR beta chain. This clonotype was found many times. Its antigen target is currently unknown. No much larger clone exists at a distance of one base, and base qualities are not known. This sample was included in a study of T cells in Graves' hyperthyroidism and ophthalmopathy (dated 2019 in TCRdb). Describing the broader study: Peripheral blood was collected at initial diagnosis, before any treatment. The roughly 100 discovery patients were randomly divided into training and test sets at a 7:3 ratio. TCR Vbeta CDR3 sequencing of 120 to 150 peripheral blood samples (around 45 ophthalmopathy, about 80 hyperthyroidism and about 17 progressor patients) is reported in the paper. Thyroid tissue and blood T-cell repertoires from about six Graves' hyperthyroidism patients were also compared in the study. Prospective prediction of ophthalmopathy was tested in an independent validation cohort consisting of 18 to 20 hyperthyroidism patients and some 15 patients who later progressed to ophthalmopathy. To identify TCR V-J signatures that set the groups apart, the researchers used a discovery cohort of about a hundred patients, made up of around 40 with Graves' ophthalmopathy and some 56 with stable Graves' hyperthyroidism. Once sampling was done, hyperthyroidism patients were given methimazole at a starting dose of 30 mg daily, whereas ophthalmopathy patients were given high-dose intravenous methylprednisolone. Findings and caveats that apply to the study as a whole: Most expanded thyroid clonotypes (frequency above 0.001) were also detected in blood, a finding suggesting that blood repertoires may reflect thyroid immune responses. Ophthalmopathy was separated from stable hyperthyroidism by a 13 V-J signature model, with 85% to 90% sensitivity and roughly 84% specificity obtained in cross-validation and 80%/75% obtained in testing. During validation, the model predicted progression to ophthalmopathy a median of around six months ahead of onset, with roughly 65% sensitivity and around 73% specificity. Sample size was not statistically predetermined, and investigators were not blinded to group allocation.

TCR beta CDR3 regions were amplified from RNA transcripts. For the first round of RT-PCR on the TCR CDR3, the HTBI primer set was used together with the Qiagen OneStep RT-PCR kit. Libraries were constructed in a second round of multiplex PCR, after which size selection and purification were performed. Libraries were sequenced paired-end with 100 bp reads on an Illumina HiSeq2000. The original methods were these. SOAPnuke was used to process the raw data, throwing out any read that contained adapters or uncalled bases, had a mean Phred below 15, or lacked an exact constant-primer or identifier match. COPE v1.2.5 was used to merge high-quality paired reads, and clonotypes were defined as unique nucleotide sequences. MiTCR v1.1 was used to align clonotypes to the IMGT TRBV, TRBD and TRBJ reference segments. The analysis was restricted to V-J combinations with a frequency above 0.0001, which together covered 99% to 99.2% of the repertoires. The TCS score was defined as the ratio of F50 (clonal expansion) to E x V (chaos), calculated using BLOSUM62-based TCRdist between CDR3 peptides within each V-J. Welch's t-statistics and random forest reduced fewer than 550 V-J features to roughly 13, which were used in a naive Bayes classifier (R e1071). The public reads were quality trimmed at Q25 with fastp and then assembled into clones with MiXCR by TCRdb, keeping productive beta chains. Under each unique CDR3 protein, matching rows form one entry showing the most common genes and DNA. TCRdb's processing, not the authors', yielded these V and J calls. Within this sample are about 640,000 distinct CDR3 sequences, with roughly 15% of them counted one time only. Clones ranked in the top ten supply 12% of the sample.

The junction carries 15 bases between V and J, which are trimmed by 3 bases and 8 bases respectively. CDR1 and CDR2 were assigned from the germline V gene as SGHRS and YFSETQ. The CDR3 starts with the cysteine, ends with the phenylalanine, and has 14 residues. Kept here is only the CDR3 DNA, which spans 42 bases and is read in frame from base 1. Moderately to severely active disease, a Clinical Activity Score of at least 3, a NOSPECS grade of at least 4, and a duration under 3 months were present in ophthalmopathy patients. The study excluded patients with uncontrolled infections, other autoimmune diseases, pregnancy or lactation. Diagnoses relied on clinical symptoms, serum thyroxine and TRAb, thyroid ultrasound and orbital computed tomography. Ficoll-Paque density gradient centrifugation was used to isolate PBMCs from approximately 11 ml of fresh peripheral blood. Total RNA was extracted with Trizol reagent, and quality was checked on an Agilent 2100 Bioanalyzer.

Recombination connected TRBV5-1 to TRBJ2-1; the D region possibly corresponds to TRBD2 (6 bases align). Source material: blood. This receptor was taken from a woman between 45 and 65 years old with Graves' ophthalmopathy. The CDR3 region reads CASSSAGTRDEQFF. The nucleotide sequence is given as TGCGCCAGCAGCTCAGCCGGGACTCGCGATGAGCAGTTCTTC.